This passage covers 18 T cell receptor beta chains from one sample sequenced in a study of T-cell reconstitution after alpha-beta-depleted transplantation in children. Unique molecular identifiers were used to barcode this TCRbeta library. TCRdb re-analysed the PCR reads in MiXCR, keeping a single row per CDR3 protein. The table includes 200,000 or so distinct CDR3 sequences, 5% to 6.5% detected once. Sequenced material: PBMCs, taken before TCRalphabeta/CD19-depleted stem cell transplant. Every receptor here comes from a girl under three years old with combined immunodeficiency, due to receive a stem cell transplant.

This chain uses TRBV12-3 or TRBV12-4 with TRBJ1-2, with unresolved D. Trimming cost V 6 bases and J 2 bases, with 19 bases left between them. This CDR3 spans 16 amino acids. The CDR3 loop is CASRGKNGRENYGYTF. The CDR3 nucleotides read TGTGCCAGCAGGGGGAAAAACGGCCGAGAGAACTATGGCTACACCTTC.

This clonotype was recorded at least ten times. CDR3 DNA: TGCAGCGTTGTAGGTGGGAGGGCCTACGAGCAGTACTTC. Its protein is CSVVGGRAYEQYF. J is TRBJ2-7 and V is TRBV29-1; 7 bases line up with TRBD2. The germline V gene encodes CDR1 SQVTM and CDR2 ANQGSEA. CDR3 size: 13 residues. The J segment lost 2 bases and the V segment lost 4 bases, leaving 5 bases of the junction unmatched.

The V gene is TRBV23-1, the J gene TRBJ1-1, with D hard to call. TRBV23-1 is sorted into the ORF group, with uncertain function. This CDR3 comprises 14 residues. Trimming took off 4 bases at V and 0 bases at J, with 9 bases between the two ends. The CDR3 protein is CASSRVGMNTEAFF. The CDR3 coding sequence is TGCGCCAGCAGTCGCGTGGGTATGAACACTGAAGCTTTCTTT.

This clonotype was recorded a few times. CDR3 DNA: TGTGCCAGCAGTTGGACAGGGGCCAGCAATCAGCCCCAGCATTTT. This codes for CASSWTGASNQPQHF. The chain combines TRBV27 with TRBJ1-5; TRBD1 matches at 9 bases. The germline CDR1 and CDR2 sequences are MNHEY and SMNVEV (reference sequence). The CDR3 totals 15 residues. Germline trimming cut 4 bases from V and 1 base from J; bases unmatched to any gene: 2.

This clonotype was detected ten times or more. This chain uses TRBV20-1 with TRBJ2-7; D is undetermined. Germline V lookup: CDR1 DFQATT, CDR2 SNEGSKA (reference sequence). V was clipped by 6 bases and J by 6 bases, with 15 bases between them. This CDR3 is 12 amino acids long. CDR3 in DNA: TGCAGTGCCTCCGTTGCCCGTGGCGAGCAGTACTTC. Protein sequence: CSASVARGEQYF.

This clonotype occurred many times. The J gene is TRBJ1-2, the V gene TRBV29-1; D perhaps matches TRBD1 (6 bases). Trimming removed 5 bases from V and 2 bases from J, with 9 bases in between. Germline loops: CDR1 SQVTM, CDR2 ANQGSEA. This CDR3 comprises 12 residues. CDR3 nucleotide sequence: TGCAGCGTTCAGGGGCTGAACTATGGCTACACCTTC. Protein: CSVQGLNYGYTF. The variable domain in full, with the rest retrieved from reference TRBV29-1 and TRBJ1-2, is SAVISQKPSRDICQRGTSLTIQCQVDSQVTMMFWYRQQPGQSLTLIATANQGSEATYESGFVIDKFPISRPNLTFSTLTVSNMSPEDSSIYLCSVQGLNYGYTFGSGTRLTVV.

This clonotype was observed a handful of times. The gene calls are TRBV19 and TRBJ2-1, with TRBD2 matching 11 bases. There are 14 residues in the CDR3. Germline V gene sequence: CDR1 LNHDA, CDR2 SQIVND (reference sequence). With V trimmed by 3 bases and J by 15 bases, 10 bases remained unmatched. The chain's CDR3 is CASSITTSGGGRFF. CDR3 nucleotides: TGTGCCAGTAGTATTACAACTAGCGGGGGCGGGCGGTTCTTC. Filled out from reference TRBV19 and TRBJ2-1, the complete variable domain reads DGGITQSPKYLFRKEGQNVTLSCEQNLNHDAMYWYRQDPGQGLRLIYYSQIVNDFQKGDIAEGYSVSREKKESFPLTVTSAQKNPTAFYLCASSITTSGGGRFFGPGTRLTVL.

In this sample, this clonotype turned up many times. This chain links TRBV29-1 with TRBJ2-7; D is tentatively TRBD1 or TRBD2 (5 bases each). CDR3 length: 14 residues. Germline V lookup: CDR1 SQVTM, CDR2 ANQGSEA. The V gene lost 4 bases and the J gene lost 2 bases, with 15 bases spanning the gap. The DNA for the CDR3 is TGCAGCGTTGGTGGGGCCCGGGGACCCTACGAGCAGTACTTC. It is translated as CSVGGARGPYEQYF.

The sample holds many counts of this clonotype. This sequence joins TRBV20-1 and TRBJ2-1; D uncertain. The CDR3 loop spans 14 amino acids. Trimming took 0 bases from V and 5 from J, leaving 11 bases between them. From germline, CDR1 is DFQATT and CDR2 SNEGSKA (reference sequence). The chain's CDR3 is CSARDYRGDNEQFF. CDR3 coding DNA: TGCAGTGCTAGAGACTATCGAGGCGACAATGAGCAGTTCTTC.

The gene calls are TRBV28 and TRBJ2-5, with 9 bases lining up with TRBD2. V lost 4 bases, J lost 0 bases, and 9 bases stayed unmatched. The CDR3 totals 17 residues. The germline gives CDR1 MDHEN, CDR2 SYDVKM. CDR3: CASSSSQLAGDQETQYF. The CDR3 region has the DNA TGTGCCAGCAGTTCCTCTCAACTAGCGGGCGACCAAGAGACCCAGTACTTC.

This clonotype was recorded at least ten times. The genes are TRBV18 and TRBJ1-2; D uncertain. There are 11 residues in the CDR3. CDR1 and CDR2 from the germline V gene are KGHSH and LQKENI. Between the trimmed V and J ends, which lost 3 bases and 7 bases, there was a span of 6 bases. CDR3 loop: CASSPDSGYTF. The DNA for the CDR3 is TGTGCCAGCTCACCTGACTCTGGCTACACCTTC.

The chain links TRBV4-1 to TRBJ2-7; 11 bases fit TRBD2. After removal of 4 bases from V and 4 bases from J, the junction contained 9 bases not matched to a gene. Germline loops: CDR1 MGHRA, CDR2 YSYEKL. The CDR3 consists of 16 residues. This chain's CDR3 is CASSLLLAGGLYEQYF. The CDR3 bases are TGCGCCAGCAGCCTCCTCCTAGCGGGAGGCCTATACGAGCAGTACTTC.

This clonotype occurred many times. The chain couples TRBV12-3 or TRBV12-4 to TRBJ2-3; D is unclear. This CDR3 spans 11 amino acids. The V end was cut by 5 bases, the J end by 4 bases, with 4 bases between. The CDR3 nucleotides read TGTGCCAGCAGTGAGCCAGATACGCAGTATTTT. This encodes CASSEPDTQYF.

This clonotype was detected many times. The chain uses TRBV5-1 and TRBJ2-3; 7 bases are shared with TRBD1. The CDR3 covers 16 residues. Trimming removed 4 bases from V and 2 bases from J; junction bases left unmatched: 10. Germline CDR1 is SGHRS and CDR2 is YFSETQ. DNA of the CDR3: TGCGCCAGCAGCGCTGTTGGGACAGACACCACAGATACGCAGTATTTT. Protein product: CASSAVGTDTTDTQYF.

This clonotype was observed many times. The chain employs TRBV5-1 and TRBJ1-4; TRBD1 might be the D (5 bases). The CDR3 extends over 14 amino acids. Trimming took 2 bases from V and 4 from J, leaving 9 bases between them. Germline CDR1 and CDR2: SGHRS and YFSETQ. The CDR3 is CASSLRQFNEKLFF. The CDR3 DNA is TGCGCCAGCAGCTTACGACAGTTTAATGAAAAACTGTTTTTT.

This clonotype was seen many times. V usage is TRBV12-5 and J usage is TRBJ1-2; D is unclear. The CDR3 contains 14 residues. Germline V gives CDR1 LGHNT, CDR2 FRNRAP. The V end lost 6 bases, the J end lost 3 bases, and 14 bases lay between the germline ends. This CDR3 is CASGPRTAHYGYTF. The CDR3 coding sequence is TGTGCTAGTGGGCCCCGGACGGCCCACTATGGCTACACCTTC.

This clonotype was seen many times. The V gene is TRBV9, the J gene TRBJ2-7; D remains ambiguous. CDR1 and CDR2 (germline): SGDLS, YYNGEE. Trimming removed 0 bases at V and 4 bases at J, with 11 bases between. CDR3 length: 14 amino acids. The DNA for the CDR3 is TGTGCCAGCAGCGTAGGCGCCGTCGGATACGAGCAGTACTTC. This sequence encodes CASSVGAVGYEQYF.

This clonotype appeared many times. The CDR3 DNA follows: TGTGCCACCGAATCGGCGGCGGGCACCGGGGAGCTGTTTTTT. It codes for CATESAAGTGELFF. This sequence joins TRBV24-1 and TRBJ2-2; the D gene is possibly TRBD2 (5 bases). Deletions cut 9 bases from V and 4 bases from J, with 14 bases between. Per the germline V gene, CDR1 is KGHDR and CDR2 is SFDVKD. This CDR3 is 14 amino acids long.